This passage covers 31 T cell receptor beta chains from one sample sequenced in a study of cytomegalovirus exposure and HLA in healthy donors. PCR was performed using 60 Vbeta and 13 Jbeta primers. Method: immunoSEQ multiplex PCR; TCRdb's copy keeps in-frame clones and lacks some. Counted here are about 160,000 clones, more than 70% occurring once; the ten biggest clones make up over 1.2%. The sample was PBMCs. The receptors here all came from a man in his sixties in good health and CMV-seronegative.

The V gene is TRBV27, the J gene TRBJ2-6, with 8 bases aligning to TRBD1. J was trimmed by 2 bases and V by 1 base; bases with no gene match: 4. The CDR3 totals 17 residues. Per the germline V gene, CDR1 is MNHEY and CDR2 is SMNVEV (reference sequence). CDR3 sequence (DNA): TGTGCCAGCAGTTTATATCAGGGGGCCCCTGGGGCCAACGTCCTGACTTTC. Translating it yields CASSLYQGAPGANVLTF.

The genes are TRBV10-3 and TRBJ2-7, with 7 bases fitting TRBD1. Germline V lookup: CDR1 ENHRY, CDR2 SYGVKD. V lost 4 bases and J lost 2; bases outside the gene matches: 8. This CDR3 contains 15 residues. This chain's CDR3 is CAISVTGSAAYEQYF. The CDR3 DNA follows: TGTGCCATCAGTGTGACAGGGTCCGCCGCCTACGAGCAGTACTTC.

This chain links TRBV6-4 with TRBJ2-7, with 9 nucleotides matching TRBD1. The J segment lost 4 bases and the V segment lost 0 bases, leaving 16 bases of the junction unmatched. CDR3 length: 19 residues. Per germline, CDR1 MRHNA and CDR2 SNTAGT. This CDR3 reads CASSDSGTGKCRTRYEQYF. In DNA, the CDR3 is TGTGCCAGCAGTGACTCGGGGACAGGGAAATGTAGGACTCGATACGAGCAGTACTTC.

The chain couples TRBV5-1 to TRBJ2-5; the D gene is possibly TRBD1 (6 bases). CDR3 length: 15 residues. Per the germline V gene, CDR1 is SGHRS and CDR2 is YFSETQ. Deletions cut 4 bases from V and 2 bases from J, with 15 bases between. The DNA of the CDR3 is TGCGCCAGCAGCGACCAAGGACAGTTACAAGAGACCCAGTACTTC. Its translation is CASSDQGQLQETQYF.

This chain connects TRBV28 to TRBJ1-5, with D possibly being TRBD1 (6 bases). Trimming cost V 6 bases and J 0 bases, with 12 bases left between them. The CDR3 loop spans 15 amino acids. Germline values: CDR1 MDHEN, CDR2 SYDVKM. The CDR3 nucleotides read TGTGCCAGCAGCAATGGACAGTATAGCAATCAGCCCCAGCATTTT. Amino acid sequence: CASSNGQYSNQPQHF.

The chain is built from TRBV27 and TRBJ1-5; D remains ambiguous. Trimming took off 3 bases at V and 8 bases at J, with 8 bases between the two ends. CDR3 length equals 12 residues. The germline gives CDR1 MNHEY, CDR2 SMNVEV (reference sequence). The CDR3 coding sequence is TGTGCCAGCAGTTTGATCGGGGAGCCCCAGCATTTT. Amino acids: CASSLIGEPQHF.

J is TRBJ1-4 and V is TRBV30, with TRBD1 matching over 10 bases. The CDR3 extends over 14 amino acids. V was clipped by 2 bases and J by 6 bases; unmatched bases: 3. Germline V gene sequence: CDR1 GTSNPN, CDR2 SVGIG (reference sequence). The CDR3 DNA reads as TGTGCCTGGAGTCGTGGGACAGGGGATGAAAAACTGTTTTTT. Translated, it gives CAWSRGTGDEKLFF.

The rearrangement uses TRBV5-6 and TRBJ2-2; D remains unclear. This CDR3 is built from 14 residues. In germline, CDR1 is SGHDT, CDR2 YYEEEE. Between the trimmed V and J ends, which lost 1 base and 3 bases, there was a span of 7 bases. CDR3 in DNA: TGTGCCAGCAGCTTGTTTCGAGACACCGGGGAGCTGTTTTTT. Translating it yields CASSLFRDTGELFF.

J is TRBJ2-7 and V is TRBV18, with 11 bases identical to TRBD2. Germline V gives CDR1 KGHSH, CDR2 LQKENI. CDR3 size: 14 residues. Trimming cost V 8 bases and J 2 bases; bases outside gene matches: 5. CDR3 in amino acids: CASTLAGDTYEQYF. CDR3 DNA sequence: TGTGCCAGCACACTAGCGGGGGACACCTACGAGCAGTACTTC.

The chain uses TRBV6-5 and TRBJ2-3; perhaps TRBD2 as D (5 bases). This CDR3 is 15 amino acids long. V shed 2 bases and J shed 0 bases, with 9 bases lying between them. Germline CDR1 is MNHEY and CDR2 is SVGAGI. The chain's CDR3 is CASSYAGRSTDTQYF. The DNA of the CDR3 is TGTGCCAGCAGTTACGCGGGCAGAAGCACAGATACGCAGTATTTT.

This clone came up a few times. The V gene is TRBV6-5, the J gene TRBJ2-2; maybe TRBD1 (5 bases). CDR3 size: 14 residues. V lost 6 bases and J 2 bases, leaving 10 bases between the germline ends. CDR1 and CDR2 (germline): MNHEY, SVGAGI. The CDR3 loop reads CASRETANTGELFF. CDR3 in DNA: TGTGCCAGCAGGGAGACAGCTAACACCGGGGAGCTGTTTTTT.

The rearrangement links TRBV5-6 to TRBJ2-5; 8 positions match TRBD1. From germline, CDR1 is SGHDT and CDR2 YYEEEE. The V segment lost 3 bases and the J segment 5 bases; nucleotides outside the gene matches: 6. CDR3 length: 14 amino acids. The CDR3 nucleotides are TGTGCCAGCAGCTGGCAGGGGGCGAGTGAGACCCAGTACTTC. Translated: CASSWQGASETQYF.

This clone occurred a few times. The genes are TRBV6-5 and TRBJ1-5, with TRBD1 matching over 8 bases. V shed 6 bases, J shed 4 bases, and the junction held 5 bases outside the gene matches. Germline V gives CDR1 MNHEY, CDR2 SVGAGI. The CDR3 consists of 14 residues. The CDR3 bases are TGTGCCAGCAGGCGGACAGGGAGGAATCAGCCCCAGCATTTT. Its protein is CASRRTGRNQPQHF.

The CDR3 spells CASSQDIPRNLAGGPTDTQYF. CDR3 nucleotides: TGCGCCAGCAGCCAAGATATCCCGAGGAACCTAGCGGGGGGGCCCACAGATACGCAGTATTTT. The rearrangement uses TRBV4-3 and TRBJ2-3; TRBD2 aligns across 12 bases. Trimming removed 0 bases from V and 2 bases from J; junction bases left unmatched: 15. Germline-derived CDR1 and CDR2 are LGHNA and YSLEER. The CDR3 sequence is 21 residues long.

The rearrangement links TRBV6-1 to TRBJ1-6, with a weak D call TRBD1 (5 bases). CDR3 size: 16 residues. With 4 bases removed from V and 10 bases from J, the gap between germline ends came to 20 bases. Germline loops: CDR1 MNHNS, CDR2 SASEGT. CDR3 DNA sequence: TGTGCCAGCAGTGGGAGGGAGACAGCGGGGAGATCACCCCTCCACTTT. Encoded protein: CASSGRETAGRSPLHF.

In DNA, the CDR3 is TGTGCCAGCAGCTCCCGGACAGGCACGGATGAGCAGTTCTTC. This codes for CASSSRTGTDEQFF. The J gene is TRBJ2-1, the V gene TRBV7-9; 7 positions agree with TRBD1. Germline V lookup: CDR1 SEHNR, CDR2 FQNEAQ (reference sequence). The CDR3 extends over 14 amino acids. With 4 bases clipped from V and 8 bases from J, the junction kept 8 bases outside the gene matches.

This chain links TRBV6-5 with TRBJ1-3; TRBD1 might be the D (5 bases). Germline lookup yields CDR1 MNHEY and CDR2 SVGAGI. Trimming removed 2 bases from V and 4 bases from J, with 12 bases in between. The CDR3 has 15 residues. As DNA, the CDR3 is TGTGCCAGCAGTTACCAGGGCGAGACGGGAAACACCATATATTTT. It yields the protein CASSYQGETGNTIYF.

This clone was counted between two and nine times. V is TRBV5-4 and J is TRBJ2-7, with D possibly being TRBD1 (5 bases). The length of the CDR3 is 10 residues. The ends were cut back, 7 bases at V and 10 bases at J, with 12 bases in the middle. CDR1 and CDR2 (germline): SGHNT, YYREEE (reference sequence). The CDR3 bases are TGTGCCAGCGGGGCGGAACGACAGTACTTC. Translating it yields CASGAERQYF. Supplemented by reference TRBV5-4 and TRBJ2-7, the full variable domain reads ETGVTQSPTHLIKTRGQQVTLRCSSQSGHNTVSWYQQALGQGPQFIFQYYREEENGRGNFPPRFSGLQFPNYSSELNVNALELDDSALYLCASGAERQYFGPGTRLTVT.

V usage is TRBV6-6 and J usage is TRBJ1-1, with 8 bases that match TRBD1. V was pared by 6 bases and J by 7 bases, with 10 bases of the junction left unmatched. The CDR3 totals 14 residues. Germline V CDR1 and CDR2: MNHNY, SVGAGI (reference sequence). CDR3 amino acids: CASSHGQGKYEAFF. DNA of the CDR3: TGTGCCAGCAGCCACGGACAGGGAAAATATGAAGCTTTCTTT.

The rearrangement uses TRBV30 and TRBJ2-7; tentatively, D is TRBD2 (6 bases). From germline, CDR1 is GTSNPN and CDR2 SVGIG (reference sequence). The CDR3 loop spans 16 amino acids. Trimming stripped 1 base from V and 0 bases from J, with 16 bases between. CDR3 in DNA: TGTGCCTGGAGTGGTGCCGGACTAAGTCGCTCCTACGAGCAGTACTTC. Amino acids: CAWSGAGLSRSYEQYF.

The gene calls are TRBV19 and TRBJ2-1; 9 bases are shared with TRBD1. The germline CDR1 and CDR2 sequences are LNHDA and SQIVND (reference sequence). J was trimmed by 3 bases and V by 3 bases; bases with no gene match: 6. The CDR3 runs 16 residues. The CDR3 is CASSIRATGGYNEQFF. CDR3 DNA: TGTGCCAGTAGTATTCGTGCGACAGGGGGCTACAATGAGCAGTTCTTC.

The rearrangement joins TRBV19 to TRBJ2-7, with TRBD1 matching over 8 bases. The germline V gene has CDR1 LNHDA and CDR2 SQIVND (reference sequence). V dropped 5 bases and J dropped 0; count of bases not matched to a gene: 6. This CDR3 contains 15 residues. As DNA, the CDR3 is TGTGCCAGTAGTCCAGGGACAGGCACCTCCTACGAGCAGTACTTC. Its protein product is CASSPGTGTSYEQYF. Together with reference TRBV19 and TRBJ2-7, the CDR3 gives the full variable domain: DGGITQSPKYLFRKEGQNVTLSCEQNLNHDAMYWYRQDPGQGLRLIYYSQIVNDFQKGDIAEGYSVSREKKESFPLTVTSAQKNPTAFYLCASSPGTGTSYEQYFGPGTRLTVT.

The CDR3 nucleotides read TGCGCCAGCACCATATCTAGCGGGACAGCCACTTCTGGAAACACCATATATTTT. The encoded protein is CASTISSGTATSGNTIYF. The V call is TRBV5-1, the J call TRBJ1-3; 7 positions match TRBD1. Germline V CDR1 and CDR2: SGHRS, YFSETQ. The CDR3 is 18 amino acids. The V segment lost 6 bases and the J segment 1 base; nucleotides outside the gene matches: 16.

In this sample, this clone turned up once. This sample also contains other DNA sequences that code for the same CDR3. The chain combines TRBV9 with TRBJ2-1, with TRBD2 matching over 14 bases. The germline V gene has CDR1 SGDLS and CDR2 YYNGEE. J was trimmed by 4 bases and V by 3 bases; bases with no gene match: 6. CDR3 size: 17 residues. This CDR3 reads CASSAQGLAGEYNEQFF. DNA of the CDR3: TGTGCCAGCAGCGCACAGGGACTAGCGGGAGAATACAATGAGCAGTTCTTC.

The chain is built from TRBV6-4 and TRBJ2-1, with TRBD2 matching over 12 bases. CDR1 and CDR2 from the germline V gene are MRHNA and SNTAGT. V lost 7 bases, J lost 0 bases, and 7 bases stayed unmatched. This CDR3 spans 17 amino acids. The CDR3 loop reads CASTRLAGGSSYNEQFF. The CDR3 DNA is TGTGCCAGCACTCGCCTAGCGGGGGGGAGCTCCTACAATGAGCAGTTCTTC.

The chain joins TRBV28 to TRBJ1-3, with D maybe TRBD1 (6 bases). Trimming took 6 bases from V and 1 from J, leaving 16 bases between them. From germline, CDR1 is MDHEN and CDR2 SYDVKM. This CDR3 is built from 16 residues. The CDR3 region has the DNA TGTGCCAGCAGCCCTTGGAGACAGGTTTCTGGAAACACCATATATTTT. It encodes CASSPWRQVSGNTIYF.

The chain carries TRBV6-5 and TRBJ1-1; no definite D call. The germline CDR1 and CDR2 sequences are MNHEY and SVGAGI. The CDR3 is made up of 14 amino acids. Trimming took off 6 bases at V and 0 bases at J, with 11 bases between the two ends. Here the CDR3 DNA reads TGTGCCAGCAGCCCCTCGGCGGTGAACACTGAAGCTTTCTTT. This codes for CASSPSAVNTEAFF.

This clone appeared a few times. The rearrangement uses TRBV29-1 and TRBJ1-1, with D maybe TRBD1 (6 bases). Trimming removed 3 bases at V and 6 bases at J, with 11 bases between. The CDR3 contains 12 residues. Germline V gene data show CDR1 as SQVTM and CDR2 as ANQGSEA. The chain's CDR3 is CSVDQGIPEAFF. CDR3 bases: TGCAGCGTTGATCAGGGGATCCCTGAAGCTTTCTTT.

V is TRBV5-1 and J is TRBJ2-3; the match to TRBD1 covers 11 bases. Germline lookup yields CDR1 SGHRS and CDR2 YFSETQ. This CDR3 is 14 amino acids long. V was clipped by 7 bases and J by 3 bases; unmatched bases: 4. DNA of the CDR3: TGCGCCAGCGGGGGACAGGGGGGGACAGATACGCAGTATTTT. Protein product: CASGGQGGTDTQYF.

The chain links TRBV18 to TRBJ2-2, with D perhaps TRBD2 (6 bases). The V gene's germline CDR1 is KGHSH and CDR2 LQKENI. Trimming cost V 0 bases and J 3 bases, with 14 bases left between them. The CDR3 totals 17 residues. The CDR3 DNA reads TGTGCCAGCTCACCACCGGAGTCGGGGGTATACACCGGGGAGCTGTTTTTT. This translates into CASSPPESGVYTGELFF.

Remarks on this clone: Germline and junction disagree at one end, which may indicate a read error. The chain recombines TRBV7-9 with TRBJ1-4, with unresolved D. The germline gives CDR1 SEHNR, CDR2 FQNEAQ (reference sequence). The CDR3 has 11 amino acids. Written as DNA, the CDR3 is TGTTCCAGCAGATCAAATGAAAAACTGTTTTTT. It yields the protein CSSRSNEKLFF.